These 25 T cell receptor beta chains originate from one sample sequenced in a study of cytomegalovirus exposure and HLA in healthy donors. Amplification used 60 Vbeta primers and 13 Jbeta primers. Clones were read by immunoSEQ multiplex PCR, and TCRdb kept only the in-frame ones, dropping some. Of fewer than 250,000 clones detected, approximately 80% appear once; the ten largest clones hold roughly 3.1%. Sequencing was done on a sample of PBMCs. These receptors came from a man aged 25 to 40 in good health and CMV-seronegative.

The chain uses TRBV4-2 and TRBJ1-5; D unclear. This CDR3 spans 15 amino acids. Trimming stripped 3 bases from V and 0 bases from J, with 9 bases between. The germline V gene encodes CDR1 LGHNA and CDR2 YNFKEQ. The CDR3 here is CASSQQAYSNQPQHF. In nucleotides, the CDR3 is TGTGCCAGCAGCCAGCAGGCCTATAGCAATCAGCCCCAGCATTTT.

The rearrangement joins TRBV28 to TRBJ2-7; the match to TRBD1 covers 7 bases. The V and J ends lost 5 bases and 7 bases, in that order; junction bases with no gene match: 11. The germline CDR1 and CDR2 sequences are MDHEN and SYDVKM. The length of the CDR3 is 14 residues. The CDR3 DNA reads as TGTGCCAGCAGTATAGACAGGGTCATTTTAGAGCAGTACTTC. The encoded protein is CASSIDRVILEQYF.

J is TRBJ1-4 and V is TRBV4-3; tentatively, D is TRBD1 (6 bases). Deletions cut 2 bases from V and 5 bases from J, with 15 bases between. Germline values: CDR1 LGHNA, CDR2 YSLEER. The CDR3 has 16 amino acids. In nucleotides, the CDR3 is TGCGCCAGCAGCCAAACAGGGAGCCGCACAAATGAAAAACTGTTTTTT. Its translation is CASSQTGSRTNEKLFF.

The gene calls are TRBV9 and TRBJ1-1; TRBD1 matches at 8 bases. Trimming removed 5 bases from V and 6 bases from J; junction bases left unmatched: 9. The length of the CDR3 is 14 residues. Germline V gene lookup returns CDR1 SGDLS and CDR2 YYNGEE. The CDR3 DNA follows: TGTGCCAGCAGTGCAGGGGGCGACGGGGCTGAAGCTTTCTTT. This encodes CASSAGGDGAEAFF.

This chain connects TRBV27 to TRBJ2-7; possibly TRBD1 for D (6 bases). The germline gives CDR1 MNHEY, CDR2 SMNVEV (reference sequence). The CDR3 contains 14 residues. The germline V and J ends were trimmed by 8 bases and 2 bases, with 16 bases remaining between them. The CDR3 DNA follows: TGTGCCAGCCGCCCCGGGACAATCCCCTACGAGCAGTACTTC. Amino acids: CASRPGTIPYEQYF.

J is TRBJ2-1 and V is TRBV6-1; 11 positions agree with TRBD1. V gave up 3 bases and J gave up 7 bases; unmatched junction bases: 17. The CDR3 loop spans 19 amino acids. Germline loops: CDR1 MNHNS, CDR2 SASEGT. The CDR3 DNA reads as TGTGCCAGCAGTGATTGGGGACTGACCGGGACAGGGGGGCTTAATGAGCAGTTCTTC. This codes for CASSDWGLTGTGGLNEQFF.

The chain combines TRBV5-5 with TRBJ1-6, with D unclear. V shed 4 bases and J shed 0 bases, with 11 bases lying between them. This CDR3 is built from 16 residues. Germline CDR1 reads SGHKS; CDR2 reads YYEKEE (reference sequence). The chain's CDR3 is CASSPGLSSYNSPLHF. In DNA, the CDR3 is TGTGCCAGCAGCCCGGGTCTCAGCTCCTATAATTCACCCCTCCACTTT. The whole variable domain, filled in from reference TRBV5-5 and TRBJ1-6, reads DAGVTQSPTHLIKTRGQQVTLRCSPISGHKSVSWYQQVLGQGPQFIFQYYEKEERGRGNFPDRFSARQFPNYSSELNVNALLLGDSALYLCASSPGLSSYNSPLHFGNGTRLTVT.

The chain couples TRBV27 to TRBJ2-7; the match to TRBD1 covers 7 bases. The CDR3 is 13 amino acids. Germline CDR1 reads MNHEY; CDR2 reads SMNVEV (reference sequence). The V and J ends lost 5 bases and 7 bases, in that order; junction bases with no gene match: 8. CDR3 loop: CASSTTGPGEQYF. The CDR3, as DNA: TGTGCCAGCAGTACGACAGGGCCTGGGGAGCAGTACTTC.

This clone came up a few times. At one end, the junction sequence differs from germline, possibly due to a read error. The gene calls are TRBV5-1 and TRBJ2-6; weak D call: TRBD1 (5 bases). Germline V lookup: CDR1 SGHRS, CDR2 YFSETQ. This CDR3 comprises 15 residues. CDR3 sequence: CASSLAASGASVLTF. CDR3 bases: TGCGCCAGCAGCTTGGCGGCATCTGGGGCCAGCGTCCTGACTTTC.

The chain couples TRBV11-3 to TRBJ2-3; D remains ambiguous. V was trimmed by 8 bases and J by 0 bases, leaving 9 bases between them. The length of the CDR3 is 13 residues. Germline V gene sequence: CDR1 SGHNT, CDR2 YENEEA. The CDR3 sequence: CASATRSTDTQYF. CDR3 sequence (DNA): TGTGCCAGCGCGACACGTAGCACAGATACGCAGTATTTT.

This sequence joins TRBV7-2 and TRBJ1-5; perhaps TRBD1 as D (6 bases). CDR1 and CDR2 from the germline V gene are SGHTA and FQGNSA. CDR3 length: 15 residues. The V and J ends lost 5 bases and 5 bases respectively, with 16 bases between them. The CDR3 loop reads CASSLLGGGDQPQHF. The CDR3 nucleotides are TGTGCCAGCAGCCTACTGGGCGGGGGCGATCAGCCCCAGCATTTT.

This clone occurred once. V is TRBV9 and J is TRBJ2-5; unclear D gene. Trimming took 4 bases from V and 7 from J, leaving 11 bases between them. The germline gives CDR1 SGDLS, CDR2 YYNGEE. The CDR3 runs to 12 residues. The DNA for the CDR3 is TGTGCCAGCAGCCCTGGTTCGGGGACCCAGTACTTC. Its translation is CASSPGSGTQYF.

V gene TRBV5-1 combines with J gene TRBJ1-1; the match to TRBD1 covers 8 bases. V dropped 5 bases and J dropped 1; count of bases not matched to a gene: 4. This CDR3 contains 14 residues. In germline, CDR1 is SGHRS, CDR2 YFSETQ. The CDR3 region has the DNA TGCGCCAGCAGTTCCACAGGGGGGAACACTGAAGCTTTCTTT. It specifies CASSSTGGNTEAFF.

The chain recombines TRBV5-5 with TRBJ1-1; a possible D gene is TRBD1 (5 bases). The CDR3 contains 14 residues. V lost 0 bases and J lost 4, with 10 bases in between. Germline CDR1 reads SGHKS; CDR2 reads YYEKEE (reference sequence). CDR3 bases: TGTGCCAGCAGCTTGGGGTCGGGGGGCACTGAAGCTTTCTTT. It translates to CASSLGSGGTEAFF. The complete variable domain, with remaining parts taken from reference TRBV5-5 and TRBJ1-1, reads DAGVTQSPTHLIKTRGQQVTLRCSPISGHKSVSWYQQVLGQGPQFIFQYYEKEERGRGNFPDRFSARQFPNYSSELNVNALLLGDSALYLCASSLGSGGTEAFFGQGTRLTVV.

This clone was recorded once. The chain links TRBV19 to TRBJ2-1; 9 nucleotides line up with TRBD1. The CDR3 totals 16 residues. J lost 5 bases, V lost 7 bases, and 12 bases had no gene match. The germline CDR1 and CDR2 sequences are LNHDA and SQIVND (reference sequence). CDR3 sequence (DNA): TGTGCCAGTACTGATTTCGGGACAGGGAGGCACAATGAGCAGTTCTTC. As protein: CASTDFGTGRHNEQFF.

The sample holds a few counts of this clone. The CDR3 DNA follows: TGTGCCAGCAGTGCGGAGGGGCGCCCGGGCAATCAGCCCCAGCATTTT. Amino acids: CASSAEGRPGNQPQHF. The V gene is TRBV6-1, the J gene TRBJ1-5; D is possibly TRBD1 (5 bases). The V gene's germline CDR1 is MNHNS and CDR2 SASEGT. V lost 4 bases to trimming and J lost 2 bases, with 15 bases between them. CDR3 length: 16 amino acids.

The J gene is TRBJ1-2, the V gene TRBV19; TRBD1 matches 7 bases. Germline values: CDR1 LNHDA, CDR2 SQIVND (reference sequence). V gave up 5 bases and J gave up 8 bases; unmatched junction bases: 17. The length of the CDR3 is 16 residues. The DNA of the CDR3 is TGTGCCAGTAGTGATTCAACAGACAGGGTCGGGCGGGGCTACACCTTC. Translation: CASSDSTDRVGRGYTF. Complete variable domain (other parts from reference TRBV19 and TRBJ1-2): DGGITQSPKYLFRKEGQNVTLSCEQNLNHDAMYWYRQDPGQGLRLIYYSQIVNDFQKGDIAEGYSVSREKKESFPLTVTSAQKNPTAFYLCASSDSTDRVGRGYTFGSGTRLTVV.

In its sample, this clone was seen a few times. V gene TRBV25-1 combines with J gene TRBJ1-1; D might be TRBD1 (6 bases). The CDR3 totals 15 residues. Germline V CDR1 and CDR2: MGHDK, SYGVNS. The V end lost 7 bases, the J end lost 5 bases, and 20 bases lay between the germline ends. The CDR3: CASKPPGHLRTEAFF. CDR3 bases: TGTGCCAGCAAGCCTCCGGGACATCTGAGGACTGAAGCTTTCTTT. Using reference TRBV25-1 and TRBJ1-1 for the parts outside the CDR3, the full variable domain is EADIYQTPRYLVIGTGKKITLECSQTMGHDKMYWYQQDPGMELHLIHYSYGVNSTEKGDLSSESTVSRIRTEHFPLTLESARPSHTSQYLCASKPPGHLRTEAFFGQGTRLTVV.

As to this clone: A read error may account for a junction end that differs from germline. The gene calls are TRBV2 and TRBJ2-2; D remains unclear. This CDR3 contains 14 residues. CDR1 and CDR2 (germline): SNHLY, FYNNEI. The CDR3 sequence: CASTEQNGPGELFF. CDR3 in DNA: TGTGCCAGCACTGAACAGAATGGGCCCGGGGAGCTGTTTTTT.

The rearrangement uses TRBV21-1 and TRBJ2-5; the tabulated D call, TRBD1, remains unverified against the DNA. TRBV21-1 counts as a pseudogene. This CDR3 is built from 14 residues. The CDR3 coding sequence is TGTGCCAGCAGCAGAGAGGGGGAACCTGAGACCCAGTACTTC. Protein sequence: CASSREGEPETQYF.

V and J are TRBV4-3 and TRBJ2-7; no clear D. This CDR3 is built from 13 residues. The V gene lost 2 bases and the J gene lost 3 bases, with 8 bases spanning the gap. Germline V gene data show CDR1 as LGHNA and CDR2 as YSLEER. The CDR3 loop is CASSQWPLYEQYF. DNA for the CDR3: TGCGCCAGCAGCCAATGGCCCCTCTACGAGCAGTACTTC.

On this clone itself: This may stem from a read error, because a much larger clone lies one nucleotide away. Other DNA sequences in this sample translate to the same CDR3. This sequence joins TRBV5-6 and TRBJ1-1, with D maybe TRBD1 (6 bases). CDR1 and CDR2 (germline): SGHDT, YYEEEE. The V gene lost 3 bases and the J gene lost 1 base, with 7 bases spanning the gap. CDR3 size: 13 residues. CDR3 sequence (DNA): TGTGCCAGCAGCTGGACAGCGAACACTGAAGCTTTCTTT. It yields the protein CASSWTANTEAFF.

This clone turned up a few times. V gene TRBV5-1 combines with J gene TRBJ2-1; 9 nucleotides line up with TRBD1. Germline V gene lookup returns CDR1 SGHRS and CDR2 YFSETQ. The CDR3 contains 15 residues. V lost 2 bases and J lost 5; bases outside the gene matches: 5. The CDR3 bases are TGCGCCAGCAGCTTACAGGGGGCCTCGGACAATGAGCAGTTCTTC. This codes for CASSLQGASDNEQFF.

The chain links TRBV4-1 to TRBJ1-2; 8 bases are shared with TRBD1. The CDR3 is made up of 14 amino acids. CDR1 and CDR2 (germline): MGHRA, YSYEKL. V shed 0 bases, J shed 7 bases, and the junction held 4 bases outside the gene matches. The CDR3 loop is CASSQEDRVSGYTF. The CDR3 DNA reads as TGCGCCAGCAGCCAAGAGGACAGGGTGAGTGGCTACACCTTC.

The genes are TRBV2 and TRBJ2-7, with TRBD1 identical over 7 bases. The germline V gene has CDR1 SNHLY and CDR2 FYNNEI. Trimming took 8 bases from V and 2 from J; bases not matched to a gene: 6. The CDR3 totals 13 residues. Here the CDR3 DNA reads TGTGCCAGCCTAGGGACAGAGACCTACGAGCAGTACTTC. Its translation: CASLGTETYEQYF.